What follows is one T cell receptor (beta chain) and its context. The clone's antigen remains unknown. Nothing much larger sits one base from this clone, and base qualities are not available. Taken from cysteine to phenylalanine, the CDR3 has 16 residues. Only CDR3 DNA is held: 48 bases, read in frame from base 1. Between the V and J ends, shortened by 5 bases and 1 base respectively, the junction contains 15 bases. The germline V gene encodes CDR1 LNHDA and CDR2 SQIVND (reference sequence). The data belong to a study of T cell responses to AZD1222 COVID-19 vaccine (dated by TCRdb to about 2021). Notes on the research overall: Because spike-specific TCR depth and breadth did not differ between the two schedules, AZD1222 recipients who got a second dose at roughly 4 weeks were pooled with those who got a second dose at roughly 12 weeks. TCR sequencing was performed for approximately 240 trial participants, of whom about 200 were given two doses of AZD1222 and approximately 26 were given two doses of MenACWY control vaccine. Trial participants were enrolled by age into 18-55, 56-69 and 70-plus year subgroups, with about 150, 28 and 57 TCR-sequenced participants respectively. What the study reported, not specific to this receptor: Reportedly, almost half of the unique spike-specific TCRs recognized epitopes lying outside the regions that are mutated in the B.1.351 and B.1.1.7 variants. Because no day 14 peak-response samples were available, repertoires were characterized only after the peak T cell response. A significant rise in spike-specific TCR breadth and depth was observed after two AZD1222 doses relative to day 0 and relative to MenACWY recipients. The vaccine-associated CD4 TCRs covered the entire spike protein, and the dominant responses fell in regions 160-218 and 743-854. The 56-69-year group was small, and its depth increase did not reach significance, likely because of low power. Conclusions about previously exposed vaccinees were limited because only six AZD1222 recipients were SARS-CoV-2 seropositive at baseline. Participants were mostly white British and included more females than males, and it was suggested by the authors that clonal diversity may have been underestimated.

The CDR3 regions of human TCRbeta chains were analyzed by immunosequencing. From the authors' description of their analysis: Repertoire TCRs were matched against a reference library of SARS-CoV-2-specific TCRs generated with the MIRA antigen-specificity platform. Breadth was defined as the fraction of unique TCRs that were SARS-CoV-2-associated. Depth was defined as the fraction of total T cells that were SARS-CoV-2-associated. Using the MIRA data, each spike-specific TCR was mapped to the spike region that the TCR reacts to and placed in a CD4 or CD8 class. Log10-transformed breadth and depth values were compared by one-way ANOVA with Sidak's multiple comparisons tests. TCRdb limited this immuneACCESS table to in-frame rearrangements with V and J called. A share of clones is missing; checked studies link under half to unresolved V genes, and the rest is unexplained. The V and J calls and the clone size are those of that table, but D and trimming were determined from the DNA. This sample lists around 150,000 clones; 90% to 95% were detected once. The biggest ten clones account for about 5.3% of the sample.

The time point label for this specimen denotes: baseline before first vaccination. Vaccinee samples were obtained from the UK trials COV001 and COV002, which included a single-blind randomized controlled phase 2/3 trial of AZD1222 (ChAdOx1 nCoV-19) in healthy adults. Trial participant PBMC samples were collected at day 0 and day 28 after the second dose for TCRbeta chain sequencing. This sample comprised peripheral blood, obtained on day 0 of AZD1222 vaccination. The chain links TRBV19 with TRBJ2-1, and TRBD2 may be the D gene, going by 6 matching bases. The receptor was isolated from an adult in good health. The DNA sequence is given as TGTGCCAGTAGTGCCACTAGCAGTCCGTCCTACAATGAGCAGTTCTTC. The resulting protein is CASSATSSPSYNEQFF.